These T cell receptor beta chains were read from a single sample in a study of blood T cell repertoires in COVID-19. The method was immunoSEQ multiplex PCR; TCRdb's version includes in-frame clones alone and lacks a portion of them. The top ten clones hold around 8.3% of a sample with about 46,000 clones, about 90% of them seen once. Material for sequencing was peripheral blood. These receptors were collected from a man between 50 and 59 years old with acute or convalescent COVID-19. Each CDR3 is given with its conserved first and last residue. The D gene is left open where the match is weak. Some rows mark clone size as missing; the rest say once, few, many or name a class of expanded clone.

>TRBV9|TRBJ1-1|.|.
TGTGCCAGCAGCGTAGCTACGAGTGACACTGAAGCTTTCTTT
CASSVATSDTEAFF
>TRBV7-2|TRBJ2-6|.|TRBD1
TGTGCCAGCAGTCTACAGGGGAACGGGGCCAACGTCCTGACTTTC
CASSLQGNGANVLTF
>TRBV5-1|TRBJ2-5|once|.
TGCGCCTCTACTGACAGTCCGGGAGAGACCCAGTACTTC
CASTDSPGETQYF
>TRBV5-6|TRBJ1-4|.|TRBD1
TGTGCCAGCAACGACAGGGGAGGGGAAAAACTGTTTTTT
CASNDRGGEKLFF
>TRBV7-2|TRBJ2-3|.|.
TGTGCCAGCAGCCCCAGGCTTACTGATACGCAGTATTTT
CASSPRLTDTQYF
>TRBV12-3/TRBV12-4|TRBJ1-3|.|.
TGTGCCAGCACCCCGCGGGGGAGAAACACCATATATTTT
CASTPRGRNTIYF
>TRBV19|TRBJ2-7|.|.
TGTGCCAGTAGTAGGCGGGACAGAACCTACGAGCAGTACTTC
CASSRRDRTYEQYF
>TRBV4-3|TRBJ1-6|.|.
TGCGCCAGCAGCCAAGATCTTGAAGGGGGTCCAAATTCACCCCTCCACTTT
CASSQDLEGGPNSPLHF
>TRBV5-1|TRBJ1-5|.|.
TGCGCCAGCAGCTTGGGGACACGGACCGGTCAGCCCCAGCATTTT
CASSLGTRTGQPQHF
>TRBV7-9|TRBJ1-2|.|.
TGTGCCAGCAGCTTTGGGCCTGGTGGCTACACCTTC
CASSFGPGGYTF
>TRBV27|TRBJ1-1|.|TRBD1
TGTGCCAGCAGTTTACAGGGGGGAGAAGCTTTCTTT
CASSLQGGEAFF
>TRBV18|TRBJ1-3|.|.
TGTGCCAGCTCACCAAGAGGATTCTCTGGAAACACCATATATTTT
CASSPRGFSGNTIYF
>TRBV3-1/TRBV3-2|TRBJ2-5|.|.
TGTGCCAGCAGTGATCTTGGGCGGGAAGAGACCCAGTACTTC
CASSDLGREETQYF
>TRBV24-1|TRBJ2-2|.|.
TGTGCCACCAGTCGGGATAACACCGGGGAGCTGTTTTTT
CATSRDNTGELFF
>TRBV7-2|TRBJ1-1|.|TRBD1
TGTGCCAGCAGCCGGGACAGCAAAATAAACACTGAAGCTTTCTTT
CASSRDSKINTEAFF
>TRBV7-3|TRBJ2-3|.|TRBD2
TGTGCCAGCAGCCAGGGGACTAGCGGGGGCACAGATACGCAGTATTTT
CASSQGTSGGTDTQYF
>TRBV5-4|TRBJ2-5|.|TRBD2
TGTGCCAGCAGCACAAGCCGGGGGGGGAAAGAGACCCAGTACTTC
CASSTSRGGKETQYF
>TRBV29-1|TRBJ1-1|.|.
TGCAGCGTTGAAGCCCCCGGGGGTTCTCCAGCTTTCTTT
CSVEAPGGSPAFF
>TRBV5-6|TRBJ1-6|.|.
TGTGCCAGCAGCTCCGTGGACAGAAATAATTCACCCCTCCACTTT
CASSSVDRNNSPLHF
>TRBV4-1|TRBJ2-2|.|TRBD1
TGCGCCAGCAGCCGCCCGGGACAGGGGCTTGGATCCGGGGAGCTGTTTTTT
CASSRPGQGLGSGELFF
>TRBV28|TRBJ2-7|.|.
TGTGCCAGCAGCTCCAGGAACGAGCAGTACTTC
CASSSRNEQYF
>TRBV6-5|TRBJ1-2|.|.
TGTGCCAGCTCAAGGGGAAACTTCTATGGCTACACCTTC
CASSRGNFYGYTF
>TRBV10-3|TRBJ2-2|.|.
TGTGCCGGGGGCCCTAGGGACACCGGGGAGCTGTTTTTT
CAGGPRDTGELFF
>TRBV24-1|TRBJ1-5|.|TRBD1
TGTGCCACCTCAGGGGGGAATAGCAATCAGCCCCAGCATTTT
CATSGGNSNQPQHF
>TRBV6-5|TRBJ1-3|.|TRBD1
TGTGCCAGCAGTTACATTCCAGGGGGCACTGGAAACACCATATATTTT
CASSYIPGGTGNTIYF
>TRBV9|TRBJ1-2|.|TRBD1
TGTGCCAGCAGCTTAAGACAGGGAGTTTATCAGCCTGATGGCTACACCTTC
CASSLRQGVYQPDGYTF
>TRBV5-1|TRBJ1-1|.|.
TGCGCCAGCAGCTTGCCGGGTAGCGCTGAAGCTTTCTTT
CASSLPGSAEAFF
>TRBV7-2|TRBJ1-1|.|.
TGTGCCAGCAGCCCCGGGGACACAGTTGAAGCTTTCTTT
CASSPGDTVEAFF
>TRBV6-5|TRBJ2-5|.|.
TGTGCCAGCAGCTTCGGGGGTGCCCAGTACTTC
CASSFGGAQYF
>TRBV30|TRBJ2-6|once|TRBD2
TGTGCCCGTGGGGGGGTCTCTGGGGCCAACGTCCTGACTTTC
CARGGVSGANVLTF
>TRBV19|TRBJ1-5|.|TRBD1
TGTGCCAGTAGTTTGGGGGACAGGGGACAGCCCCAGCATTTT
CASSLGDRGQPQHF
>TRBV11-3|TRBJ2-2|.|TRBD1
TGTGCCAGCAGCTCCAATCAGGGGGCCACCGGGGAGCTGTTTTTT
CASSSNQGATGELFF
>TRBV28|TRBJ1-2|.|TRBD1
TGTGCCAGCTCGACAGGGAGAGGCTACACCTTC
CASSTGRGYTF
>TRBV11-2|TRBJ1-5|.|TRBD1
TGTGCCAGCAGCCTCACCCTACAGGGGACCCAGCATTTT
CASSLTLQGTQHF